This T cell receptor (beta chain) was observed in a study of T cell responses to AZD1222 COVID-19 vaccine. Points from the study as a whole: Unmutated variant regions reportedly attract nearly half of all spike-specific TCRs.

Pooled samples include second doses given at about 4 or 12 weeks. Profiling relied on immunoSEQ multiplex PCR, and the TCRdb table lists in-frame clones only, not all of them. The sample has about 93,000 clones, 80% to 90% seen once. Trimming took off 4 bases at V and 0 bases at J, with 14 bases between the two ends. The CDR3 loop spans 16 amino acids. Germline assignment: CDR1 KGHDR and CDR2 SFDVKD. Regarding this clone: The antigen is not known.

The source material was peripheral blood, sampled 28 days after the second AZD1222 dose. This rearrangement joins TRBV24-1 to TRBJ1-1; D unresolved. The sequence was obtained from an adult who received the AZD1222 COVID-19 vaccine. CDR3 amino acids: CATSDPPAAMNTEAFF. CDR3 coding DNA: TGTGCCACCAGTGACCCCCCCGCGGCCATGAACACTGAAGCTTTCTTT.